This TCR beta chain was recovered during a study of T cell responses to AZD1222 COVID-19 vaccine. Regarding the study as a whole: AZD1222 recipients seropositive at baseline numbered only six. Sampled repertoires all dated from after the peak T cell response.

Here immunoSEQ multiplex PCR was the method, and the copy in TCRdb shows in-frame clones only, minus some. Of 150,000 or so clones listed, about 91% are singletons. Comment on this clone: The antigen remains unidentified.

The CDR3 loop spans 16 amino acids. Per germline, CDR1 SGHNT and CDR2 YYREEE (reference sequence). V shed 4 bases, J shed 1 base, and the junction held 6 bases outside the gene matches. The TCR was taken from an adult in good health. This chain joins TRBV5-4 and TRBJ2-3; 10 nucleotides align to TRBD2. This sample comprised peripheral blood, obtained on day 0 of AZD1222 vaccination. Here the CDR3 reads CASSPSGSFGTDTQYF. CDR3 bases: TGTGCCAGCAGCCCTAGCGGGAGTTTCGGCACAGATACGCAGTATTTT.